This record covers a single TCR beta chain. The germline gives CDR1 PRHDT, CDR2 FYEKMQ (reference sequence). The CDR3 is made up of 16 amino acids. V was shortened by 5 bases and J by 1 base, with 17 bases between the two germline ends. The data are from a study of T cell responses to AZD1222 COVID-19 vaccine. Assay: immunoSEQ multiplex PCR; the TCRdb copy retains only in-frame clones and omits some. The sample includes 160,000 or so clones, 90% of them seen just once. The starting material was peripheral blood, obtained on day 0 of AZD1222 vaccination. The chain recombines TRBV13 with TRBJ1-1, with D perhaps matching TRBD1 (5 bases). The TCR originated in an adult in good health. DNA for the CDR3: TGTGCCAGCAGCCCGCTAGGGGAGGAAGGGAACACTGAAGCTTTCTTT. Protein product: CASSPLGEEGNTEAFF.